This T cell receptor beta chain came from a study of CD8 T cells in ankylosing spondylitis. On this clonotype itself: Its specificity is not known.

General study findings and limits: A TCR beta motif of fewer than ten highly homologous variants seemed to mark ankylosing spondylitis blood.

TCRdb called the 5' RACE reads again in MiXCR, with one record for every CDR3 protein. The table has over 600,000 distinct CDR3 sequences, around 17% seen once. The CDR3 sequence is 15 residues long. V dropped 8 bases and J dropped 1 base, with 17 bases sitting between them. Germline values: CDR1 SGHVS, CDR2 FQNEAQ. This chain joins TRBV7-8 and TRBJ1-1, with a possible D match to TRBD1 (6 bases). The specimen sequenced was blood, either unsorted or a sorted T cell fraction (not recorded which). The TCR was taken from a male donor with ankylosing spondylitis. CDR3 DNA sequence: TGTGCCAGCCAAACCCGACCGGGGGCGAACACTGAAGCTTTCTTT. Amino acid sequence: CASQTRPGANTEAFF.